This TCR beta chain was recorded in a study of blood T cell repertoires in COVID-19. Across the study: Sites across the United States, Italy and Spain contributed samples from acute and convalescent COVID-19. PBMCs, B-cell-depleted T cells, or T cells provided the cDNA or gDNA that made up the material.

In the original processing: Quantification of nucleated cells was approximated via reference gene primer amplification. The protocol was immunoSEQ multiplex PCR, while the TCRdb copy is restricted to in-frame clones and leaves out a portion. The D gene and trimming were derived from the DNA, and the V and J assignments and clone size from that table. The sample shows more than 150,000 clones, about three quarters of them seen only once. Trimming at V came to 4 bases and at J to 0 bases, leaving 2 bases not matched to a gene. The CDR3 loop spans 15 amino acids. Germline CDR1 and CDR2: KGHSH and LQKENI.

Sequenced material: peripheral blood. This TCR came from an elderly woman with active or convalescent COVID-19. The chain carries TRBV18 and TRBJ1-4; TRBD1 aligns across 7 bases. The CDR3 here is CASSRGTATNEKLFF. Here the CDR3 DNA reads TGTGCCAGCTCACGTGGGACAGCAACTAATGAAAAACTGTTTTTT. Looking up the rest from reference TRBV18 and TRBJ1-4 gives the full variable domain: NAGVMQNPRHLVRRRGQEARLRCSPMKGHSHVYWYRQLPEEGLKFMVYLQKENIIDESGMPKERFSAEFPKEGPSILRIQQVVRGDSAAYFCASSRGTATNEKLFFGSGTQLSVL.